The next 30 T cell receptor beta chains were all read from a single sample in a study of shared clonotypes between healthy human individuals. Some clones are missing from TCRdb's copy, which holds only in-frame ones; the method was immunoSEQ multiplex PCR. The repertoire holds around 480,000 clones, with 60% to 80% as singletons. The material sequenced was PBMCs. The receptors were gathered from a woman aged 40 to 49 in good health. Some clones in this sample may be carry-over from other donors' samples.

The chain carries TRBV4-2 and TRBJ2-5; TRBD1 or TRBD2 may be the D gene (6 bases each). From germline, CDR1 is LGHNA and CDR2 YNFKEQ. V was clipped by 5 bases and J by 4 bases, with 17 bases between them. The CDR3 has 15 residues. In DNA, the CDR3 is TGTGCCAGCAGCTTGAACAGTGGGGGGCCAGAGACCCAGTACTTC. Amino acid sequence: CASSLNSGGPETQYF.

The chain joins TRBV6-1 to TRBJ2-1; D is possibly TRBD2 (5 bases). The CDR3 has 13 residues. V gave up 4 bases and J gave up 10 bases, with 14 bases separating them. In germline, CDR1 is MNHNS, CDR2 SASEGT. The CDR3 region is CASSVDWTGEQFF. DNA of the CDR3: TGTGCCAGCAGTGTAGACTGGACGGGGGAGCAGTTCTTC.

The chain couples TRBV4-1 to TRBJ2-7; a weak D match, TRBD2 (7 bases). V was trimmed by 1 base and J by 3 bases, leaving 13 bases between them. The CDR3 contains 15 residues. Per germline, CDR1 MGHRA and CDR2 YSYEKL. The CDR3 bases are TGCGCCAGCAGCCAAGGTCGGGGGGCGTTCTACGAGCAGTACTTC. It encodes CASSQGRGAFYEQYF.

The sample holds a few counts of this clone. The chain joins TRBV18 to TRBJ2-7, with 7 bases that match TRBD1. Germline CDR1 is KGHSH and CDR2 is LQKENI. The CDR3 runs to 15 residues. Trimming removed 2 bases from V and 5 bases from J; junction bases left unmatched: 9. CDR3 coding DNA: TGTGCCAGCTCACCAAGGGGGCAGGGTCGCAACGAGCAGTACTTC. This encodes CASSPRGQGRNEQYF. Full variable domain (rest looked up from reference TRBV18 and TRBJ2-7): NAGVMQNPRHLVRRRGQEARLRCSPMKGHSHVYWYRQLPEEGLKFMVYLQKENIIDESGMPKERFSAEFPKEGPSILRIQQVVRGDSAAYFCASSPRGQGRNEQYFGPGTRLTVT.

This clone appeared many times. The CDR3 loop reads CAWSRFGGLQGNTEAFF. In nucleotides, the CDR3 is TGTGCCTGGAGTAGATTCGGTGGATTGCAGGGGAACACTGAAGCTTTCTTT. The chain combines TRBV30 with TRBJ1-1; weak D call: TRBD1 (5 bases). The CDR3 extends over 17 amino acids. V lost 2 bases and J lost 1, with 20 bases in between. CDR1 and CDR2 from the germline V gene are GTSNPN and SVGIG (reference sequence).

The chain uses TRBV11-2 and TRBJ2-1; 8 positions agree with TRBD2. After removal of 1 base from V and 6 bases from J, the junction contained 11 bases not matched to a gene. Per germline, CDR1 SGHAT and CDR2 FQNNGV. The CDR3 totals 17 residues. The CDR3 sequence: CASSLVLAGGAGNEQFF. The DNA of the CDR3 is TGTGCCAGCAGCTTAGTATTGGCGGGAGGTGCCGGCAATGAGCAGTTCTTC.

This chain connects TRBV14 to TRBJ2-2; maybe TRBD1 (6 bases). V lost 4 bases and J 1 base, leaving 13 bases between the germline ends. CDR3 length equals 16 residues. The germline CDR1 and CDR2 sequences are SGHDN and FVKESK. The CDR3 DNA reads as TGTGCCAGCAGCCCCCCCCAGGGGTGGAACACCGGGGAGCTGTTTTTT. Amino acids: CASSPPQGWNTGELFF.

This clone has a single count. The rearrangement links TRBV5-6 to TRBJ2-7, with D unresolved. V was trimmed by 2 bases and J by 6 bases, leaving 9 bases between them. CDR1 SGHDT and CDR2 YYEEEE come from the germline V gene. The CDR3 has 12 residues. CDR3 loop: CASSFPTGEQYF. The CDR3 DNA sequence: TGTGCCAGCAGCTTCCCGACTGGCGAGCAGTACTTC.

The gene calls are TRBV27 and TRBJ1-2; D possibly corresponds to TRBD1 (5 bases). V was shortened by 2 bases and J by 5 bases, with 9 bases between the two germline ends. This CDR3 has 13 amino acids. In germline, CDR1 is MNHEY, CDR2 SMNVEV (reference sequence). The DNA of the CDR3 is TGTGCCAGCAGTTTAGTGGGGGATTATGGCTACACCTTC. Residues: CASSLVGDYGYTF.

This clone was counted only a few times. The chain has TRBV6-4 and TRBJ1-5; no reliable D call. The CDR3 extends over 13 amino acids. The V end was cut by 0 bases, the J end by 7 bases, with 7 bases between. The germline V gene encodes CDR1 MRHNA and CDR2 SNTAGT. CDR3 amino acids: CASSDSPRQPQHF. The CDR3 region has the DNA TGTGCCAGCAGTGACTCCCCGAGGCAGCCCCAGCATTTT.

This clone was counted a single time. The CDR3 nucleotides read TGTGCCAGCAGCCGAGCGGCTAGCGGGAGTATGCCAGATACGCAGTATTTT. As protein: CASSRAASGSMPDTQYF. The chain combines TRBV7-3 with TRBJ2-3, with 10 positions matching TRBD2. Looked up from germline, CDR1 is SGHTA and CDR2 is FQGTGA. The length of the CDR3 is 17 residues. Trimming removed 5 bases from V and 4 bases from J; junction bases left unmatched: 12.

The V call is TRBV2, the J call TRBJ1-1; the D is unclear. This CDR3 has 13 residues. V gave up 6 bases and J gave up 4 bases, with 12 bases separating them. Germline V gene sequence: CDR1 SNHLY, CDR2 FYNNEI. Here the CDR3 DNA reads TGTGCCAGCAGGGACTTCGGAGGCACTGAAGCTTTCTTT. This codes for CASRDFGGTEAFF.

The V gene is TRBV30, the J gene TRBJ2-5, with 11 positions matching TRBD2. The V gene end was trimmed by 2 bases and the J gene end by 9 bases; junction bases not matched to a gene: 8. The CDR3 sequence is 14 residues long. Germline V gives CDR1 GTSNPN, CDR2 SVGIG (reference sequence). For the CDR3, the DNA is TGTGCCTGGAGTCCCGTACTAGCGGGAGATCCCCAGTACTTC. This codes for CAWSPVLAGDPQYF.

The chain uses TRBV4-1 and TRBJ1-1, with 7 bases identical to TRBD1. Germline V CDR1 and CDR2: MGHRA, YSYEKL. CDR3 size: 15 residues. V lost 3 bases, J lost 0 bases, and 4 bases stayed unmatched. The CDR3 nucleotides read TGCGCCAGCAGCCATCGCGACAGGGTGAACACTGAAGCTTTCTTT. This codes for CASSHRDRVNTEAFF.

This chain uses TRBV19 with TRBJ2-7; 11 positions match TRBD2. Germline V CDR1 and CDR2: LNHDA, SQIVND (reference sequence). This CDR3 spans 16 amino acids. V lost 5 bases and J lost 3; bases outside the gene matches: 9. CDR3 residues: CASSLQLAGDIYEQYF. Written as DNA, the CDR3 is TGTGCCAGTAGTCTACAACTAGCGGGAGATATCTACGAGCAGTACTTC.

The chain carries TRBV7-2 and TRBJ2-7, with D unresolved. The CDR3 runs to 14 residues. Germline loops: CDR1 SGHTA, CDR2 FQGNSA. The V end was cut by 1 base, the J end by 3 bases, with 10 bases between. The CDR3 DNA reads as TGTGCCAGCAGCTTAGGTAATCTCGACTACGAGCAGTACTTC. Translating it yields CASSLGNLDYEQYF.

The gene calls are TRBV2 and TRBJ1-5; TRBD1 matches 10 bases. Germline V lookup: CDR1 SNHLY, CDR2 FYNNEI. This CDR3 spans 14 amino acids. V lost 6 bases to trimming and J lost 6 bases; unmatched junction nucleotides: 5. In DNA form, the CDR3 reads TGTGCCAGCAGGGAAAGACAGGGGGCTCAGCCCCAGCATTTT. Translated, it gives CASRERQGAQPQHF.

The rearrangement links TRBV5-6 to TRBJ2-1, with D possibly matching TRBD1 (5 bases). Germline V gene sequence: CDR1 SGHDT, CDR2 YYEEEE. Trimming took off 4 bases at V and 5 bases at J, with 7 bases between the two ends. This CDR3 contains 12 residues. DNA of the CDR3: TGTGCCAGCAGCCAGGACAACAATGAGCAGTTCTTC. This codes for CASSQDNNEQFF. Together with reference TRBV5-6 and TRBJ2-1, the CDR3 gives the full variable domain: DAGVTQSPTHLIKTRGQQVTLRCSPKSGHDTVSWYQQALGQGPQFIFQYYEEEERQRGNFPDRFSGHQFPNYSSELNVNALLLGDSALYLCASSQDNNEQFFGPGTRLTVL.

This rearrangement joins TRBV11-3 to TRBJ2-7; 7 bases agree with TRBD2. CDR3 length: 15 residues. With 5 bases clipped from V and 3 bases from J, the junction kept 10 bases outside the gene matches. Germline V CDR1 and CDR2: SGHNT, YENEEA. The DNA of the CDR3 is TGTGCCAGCAGCCCCTCGGCGGGAGAATTCTACGAGCAGTACTTC. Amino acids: CASSPSAGEFYEQYF.

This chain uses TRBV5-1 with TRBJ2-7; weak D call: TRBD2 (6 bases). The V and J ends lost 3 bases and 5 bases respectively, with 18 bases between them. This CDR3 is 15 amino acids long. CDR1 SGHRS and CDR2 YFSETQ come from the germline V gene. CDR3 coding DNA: TGCGCCAGCAGCTCCCTCCCGGGGTCGGGGGACGAGCAGTACTTC. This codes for CASSSLPGSGDEQYF.

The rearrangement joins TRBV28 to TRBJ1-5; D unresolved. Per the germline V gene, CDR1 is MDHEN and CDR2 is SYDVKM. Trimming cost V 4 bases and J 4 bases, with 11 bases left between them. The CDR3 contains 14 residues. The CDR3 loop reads CASSYRQENQPQHF. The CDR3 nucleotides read TGTGCCAGCAGTTATCGGCAGGAGAATCAGCCCCAGCATTTT.

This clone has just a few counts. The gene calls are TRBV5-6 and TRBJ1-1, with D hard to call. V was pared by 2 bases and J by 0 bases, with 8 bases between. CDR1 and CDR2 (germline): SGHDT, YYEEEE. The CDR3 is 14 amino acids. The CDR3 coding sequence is TGTGCCAGCAGCTTAGGGATCGTGAACACTGAAGCTTTCTTT. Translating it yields CASSLGIVNTEAFF.

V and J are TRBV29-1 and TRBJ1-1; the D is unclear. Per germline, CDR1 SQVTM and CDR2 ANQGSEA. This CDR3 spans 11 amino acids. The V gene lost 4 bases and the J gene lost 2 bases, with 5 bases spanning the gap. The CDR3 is CSVGSNTEAFF. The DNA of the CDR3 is TGCAGCGTTGGATCTAACACTGAAGCTTTCTTT.

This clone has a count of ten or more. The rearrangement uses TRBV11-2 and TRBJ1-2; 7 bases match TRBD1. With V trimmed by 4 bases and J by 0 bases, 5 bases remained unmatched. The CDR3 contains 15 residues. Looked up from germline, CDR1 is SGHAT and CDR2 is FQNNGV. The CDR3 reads CASSSNRGSNYGYTF. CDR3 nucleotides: TGTGCCAGCAGCTCCAACAGGGGCTCTAACTATGGCTACACCTTC.

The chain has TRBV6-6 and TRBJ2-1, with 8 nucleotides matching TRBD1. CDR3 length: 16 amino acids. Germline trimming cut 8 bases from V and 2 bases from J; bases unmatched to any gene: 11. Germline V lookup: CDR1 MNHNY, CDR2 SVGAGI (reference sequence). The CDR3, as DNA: TGTGCCAGCCGCCCGACAGGGGCCCGCACCTACAATGAGCAGTTCTTC. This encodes CASRPTGARTYNEQFF.

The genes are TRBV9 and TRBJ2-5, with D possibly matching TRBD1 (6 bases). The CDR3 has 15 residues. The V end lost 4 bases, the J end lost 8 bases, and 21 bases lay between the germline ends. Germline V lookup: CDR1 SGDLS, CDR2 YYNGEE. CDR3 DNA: TGTGCCAGCAGCCCCCGGACAGCAAAGGCTGAAACCCAGTACTTC. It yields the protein CASSPRTAKAETQYF.

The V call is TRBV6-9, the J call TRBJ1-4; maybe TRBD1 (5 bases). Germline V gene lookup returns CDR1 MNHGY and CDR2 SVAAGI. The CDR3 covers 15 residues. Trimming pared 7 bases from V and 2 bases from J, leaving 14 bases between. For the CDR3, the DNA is TGTGCCAGCACTATGGGGTGGGGGACTAATGAAAAACTGTTTTTT. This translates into CASTMGWGTNEKLFF.

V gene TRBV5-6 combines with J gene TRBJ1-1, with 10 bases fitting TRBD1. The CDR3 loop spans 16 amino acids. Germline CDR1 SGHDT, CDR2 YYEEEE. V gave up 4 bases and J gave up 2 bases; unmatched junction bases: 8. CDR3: CASSPRQGAPNTEAFF. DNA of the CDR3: TGTGCCAGCAGCCCCAGACAGGGGGCCCCCAACACTGAAGCTTTCTTT.

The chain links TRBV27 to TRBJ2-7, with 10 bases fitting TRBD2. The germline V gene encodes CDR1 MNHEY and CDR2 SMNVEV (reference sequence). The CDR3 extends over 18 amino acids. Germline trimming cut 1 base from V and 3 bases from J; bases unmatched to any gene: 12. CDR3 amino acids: CASSLYPSGSKVGYEQYF. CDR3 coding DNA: TGTGCCAGCAGTTTATATCCTAGCGGGAGTAAGGTCGGCTACGAGCAGTACTTC.

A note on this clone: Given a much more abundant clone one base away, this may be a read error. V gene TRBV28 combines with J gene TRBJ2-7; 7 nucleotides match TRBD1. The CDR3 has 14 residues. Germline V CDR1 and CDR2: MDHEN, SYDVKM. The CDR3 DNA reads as TGTGCCTGCAGTTTAGGGGGCCTGACCTACGAGCAGTACTTC. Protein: CACSLGGLTYEQYF.